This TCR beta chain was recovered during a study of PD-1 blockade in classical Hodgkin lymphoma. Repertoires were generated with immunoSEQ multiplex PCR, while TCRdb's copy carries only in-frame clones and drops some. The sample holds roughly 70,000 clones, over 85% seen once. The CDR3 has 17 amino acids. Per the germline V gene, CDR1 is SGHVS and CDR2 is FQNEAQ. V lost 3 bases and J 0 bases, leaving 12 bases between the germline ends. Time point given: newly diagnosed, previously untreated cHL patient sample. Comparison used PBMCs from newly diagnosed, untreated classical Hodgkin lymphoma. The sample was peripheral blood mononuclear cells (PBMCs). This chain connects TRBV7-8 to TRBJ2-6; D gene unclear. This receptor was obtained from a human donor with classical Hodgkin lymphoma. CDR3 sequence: CASSLVPKSSGANVLTF. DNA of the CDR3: TGTGCCAGCAGCTTGGTACCTAAGAGCTCTGGGGCCAACGTCCTGACTTTC.